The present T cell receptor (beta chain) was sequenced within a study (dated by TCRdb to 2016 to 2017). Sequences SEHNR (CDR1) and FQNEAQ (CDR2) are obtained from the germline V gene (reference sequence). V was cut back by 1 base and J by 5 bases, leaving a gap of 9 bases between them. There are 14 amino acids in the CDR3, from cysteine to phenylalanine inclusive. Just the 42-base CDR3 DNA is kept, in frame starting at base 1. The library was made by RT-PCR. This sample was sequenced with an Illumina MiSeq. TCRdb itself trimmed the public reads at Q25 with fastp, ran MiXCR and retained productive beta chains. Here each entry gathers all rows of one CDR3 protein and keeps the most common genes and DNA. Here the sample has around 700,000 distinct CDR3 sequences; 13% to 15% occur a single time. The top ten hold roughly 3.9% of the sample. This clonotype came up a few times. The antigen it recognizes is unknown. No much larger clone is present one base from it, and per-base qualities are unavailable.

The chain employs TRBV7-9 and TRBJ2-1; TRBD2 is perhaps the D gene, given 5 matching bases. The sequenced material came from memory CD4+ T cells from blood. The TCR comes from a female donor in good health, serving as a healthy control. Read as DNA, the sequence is TGTGCCAGCAGCTTAGAGGCCGGGGACAATGAGCAGTTCTTC. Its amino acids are CASSLEAGDNEQFF.